This T cell receptor beta chain was retrieved from a study of T cell changes during pregnancy in multiple sclerosis. Here immunoSEQ multiplex PCR was the method, and the copy in TCRdb shows in-frame clones only, minus some. The sample yields around 28,000 clones, 90% seen once. CDR1 MNHNS and CDR2 SASEGT come from the germline V gene. This CDR3 has 16 residues. Trimming took 4 bases from V and 2 from J; bases not matched to a gene: 7. This receptor was obtained from a female donor with multiple sclerosis, enrolled in a pregnancy study. The input for sequencing was CD8+ T cells from peripheral blood mononuclear cells, taken in the second trimester of pregnancy. This chain connects TRBV6-1 to TRBJ2-3, with 9 bases lining up with TRBD2. In DNA, the CDR3 is TGTGCCAGCAGTGGGTCACTAGCGGGCCTCACAGATACGCAGTATTTT. This encodes CASSGSLAGLTDTQYF.